The 26 T cell receptor beta chains below come from one sample, sequenced in a study of T-cell reconstitution after alpha-beta-depleted transplantation in children. Unique molecular identifiers were used to barcode this TCRbeta library. TCRdb used MiXCR to reprocess the PCR reads, holding one entry per CDR3 protein. The data hold hundreds of thousands of distinct CDR3 sequences, with 10% to 15% observed a single time. This sample comprised PBMCs, obtained before TCRalphabeta/CD19-depleted stem cell transplant. Source of these receptors: a girl aged 2 to 10 with congenital amegakaryocytic thrombocytopenia, due to receive a stem cell transplant.

The table lists this clonotype with many counts. CDR3 protein: CASSLLAGVNNEQFF. The DNA of the CDR3 is TGTGCCAGCAGCTTACTAGCGGGAGTAAACAATGAGCAGTTCTTC. The rearrangement uses TRBV5-4 and TRBJ2-1, with 11 bases fitting TRBD2. The germline V gene has CDR1 SGHNT and CDR2 YYREEE (reference sequence). This CDR3 has 15 residues. V lost 2 bases to trimming and J lost 5 bases; unmatched junction nucleotides: 3.

This clonotype was seen ten or more times. This chain joins TRBV20-1 and TRBJ1-1; TRBD1 might be the D (6 bases). CDR1 and CDR2 (germline): DFQATT, SNEGSKA (reference sequence). The CDR3 is 15 residues long. Trimming removed 1 base from V and 1 base from J, with 13 bases in between. The CDR3 is CSARGTETTNTEAFF. The DNA for the CDR3 is TGCAGTGCTAGAGGGACAGAAACTACGAACACTGAAGCTTTCTTT.

This clonotype showed up many times. This rearrangement joins TRBV20-1 to TRBJ2-1; D could derive from TRBD1 or TRBD2 (5 bases each). CDR3 length: 15 residues. V dropped 2 bases and J dropped 0 bases, with 11 bases sitting between them. CDR1 is DFQATT and CDR2 is SNEGSKA in the germline V gene (reference sequence). CDR3 protein: CSARSWGNSYNEQFF. In DNA, the CDR3 is TGCAGTGCTAGATCGTGGGGGAACTCCTACAATGAGCAGTTCTTC.

This clonotype has only a few counts. V and J are TRBV7-9 and TRBJ2-3; 8 positions match TRBD2. The CDR3 spans 16 residues. The V segment lost 5 bases and the J segment 6 bases; nucleotides outside the gene matches: 13. Germline V CDR1 and CDR2: SEHNR, FQNEAQ (reference sequence). The CDR3 loop reads CASSPPSAGAMDTQYF. The DNA for the CDR3 is TGTGCCAGCAGCCCTCCCTCAGCGGGGGCTATGGATACGCAGTATTTT.

On this clonotype: A junction boundary mismatches the germline segment, possibly from a read error. V is TRBV20-1 and J is TRBJ2-1; 8 positions match TRBD2. In germline, CDR1 is DFQATT, CDR2 SNEGSKA (reference sequence). This CDR3 has 15 residues. The CDR3: CSASVVGTRGNEPFF. For the CDR3, the DNA is TGCAGTGCTAGTGTTGTGGGGACTAGGGGAAATGAGCCGTTCTTC.

This clonotype was recorded at least ten times. The rearrangement joins TRBV20-1 to TRBJ2-3; no clear D gene. CDR3 length equals 13 residues. Germline assignment: CDR1 DFQATT and CDR2 SNEGSKA (reference sequence). Trimming left V 7 bases short and J 0 bases short, with 11 bases between. CDR3 sequence reads: CSVWVLSTDTQYF. The CDR3 DNA sequence: TGCAGTGTTTGGGTCCTAAGCACAGATACGCAGTATTTT.

Written as DNA, the CDR3 is TGCAGTGGAATCACAGGCTCCTACGAGCAGTACTTC. It translates to CSGITGSYEQYF. The V and J genes are TRBV20-1 and TRBJ2-7; D is perhaps TRBD1 (5 bases). V lost 7 bases, J lost 0 bases, and 10 bases lay in between. The CDR3 runs 12 residues. Germline V gives CDR1 DFQATT, CDR2 SNEGSKA (reference sequence).

This clonotype has a count of ten or more. V is TRBV5-1 and J is TRBJ2-1; 8 bases align to TRBD2. The germline CDR1 and CDR2 sequences are SGHRS and YFSETQ. J gave up 8 bases and V 3 bases, and 13 bases lay outside the gene matches. This CDR3 is built from 16 residues. This CDR3 reads CASSSSNGRARYEQFF. The CDR3 region has the DNA TGCGCCAGCAGCTCCTCGAACGGGAGGGCCAGGTATGAGCAGTTCTTC.

In this sample, this clonotype turned up many times. The chain is built from TRBV19 and TRBJ2-2; 8 nucleotides align to TRBD1. Germline-derived CDR1 and CDR2 are LNHDA and SQIVND (reference sequence). Germline trimming cut 1 base from V and 4 bases from J; bases unmatched to any gene: 8. The CDR3 extends over 17 amino acids. The DNA of the CDR3 is TGTGCCAGTAGTATAGGCCCCACAGGGGGAGTCACCGGGGAGCTGTTTTTT. This sequence encodes CASSIGPTGGVTGELFF.

This clonotype has just a few counts. The rearrangement links TRBV18 to TRBJ2-1; 8 bases fit TRBD2. Germline CDR1 and CDR2: KGHSH and LQKENI. The CDR3 is 16 residues long. V lost 3 bases to trimming and J lost 5 bases; unmatched junction nucleotides: 9. CDR3 loop: CASSPALREDHNEQFF. CDR3 bases: TGTGCCAGCTCACCGGCTCTGCGGGAGGACCACAATGAGCAGTTCTTC.

There are many counts of this clonotype. The chain uses TRBV12-3 or TRBV12-4 and TRBJ2-7; 7 positions agree with TRBD1. CDR3 size: 16 residues. The junction had 19 bases not matched to a gene; V was cut back by 5 bases and J by 9 bases. The CDR3: CASSAHRGRSLSGQYF. CDR3 in DNA: TGTGCCAGCAGTGCCCACAGGGGTCGAAGCCTGTCAGGGCAGTACTTC.

The chain carries TRBV5-1 and TRBJ2-3; 7 bases fit TRBD2. V trimming: 4 bases; J trimming: 4 bases; junction bases outside the gene matches: 12. The CDR3 is 16 residues long. The germline V gene has CDR1 SGHRS and CDR2 YFSETQ. The CDR3 spells CASSEGAATSADTQYF. DNA of the CDR3: TGCGCCAGCAGCGAGGGAGCGGCCACTAGCGCAGATACGCAGTATTTT.

Note on this clonotype: A read error may explain this, as a much larger clone is one base away. The V and J genes are TRBV10-3 and TRBJ2-2; 13 nucleotides agree with TRBD2. CDR3 length equals 18 residues. Germline V gene lookup returns CDR1 ENHRY and CDR2 SYGVKD. CDR3 in DNA: TGTGGCATCAGCCCCGGACTAGCGGGAGTTCGGGACACCGGGGAGCTGTTTTTT. Residues: CGISPGLAGVRDTGELFF.

There are a few counts of this clonotype. The chain is built from TRBV7-9 and TRBJ1-1; 7 positions agree with TRBD1. Germline values: CDR1 SEHNR, CDR2 FQNEAQ (reference sequence). V lost 5 bases and J lost 1; bases outside the gene matches: 10. The CDR3 runs to 16 residues. Here the CDR3 DNA reads TGTGCCAGCAGCCCACCCCCCCCAGGGGGGAACACTGAAGCTTTCTTT. Protein product: CASSPPPPGGNTEAFF.

A few counts support this clonotype. This chain joins TRBV5-1 and TRBJ2-1; 8 bases match TRBD1. Germline V gene lookup returns CDR1 SGHRS and CDR2 YFSETQ. CDR3 length: 14 residues. With V trimmed by 3 bases and J by 8 bases, 7 bases remained unmatched. This chain's CDR3 is CASSYVLQGDEQFF. Written as DNA, the CDR3 is TGCGCCAGCAGCTACGTACTACAGGGGGATGAGCAGTTCTTC.

The CDR3 loop is CASSHDPGQGFSYEQYF. The DNA of the CDR3 is TGCGCCAGCAGCCATGACCCGGGACAGGGTTTCTCCTACGAGCAGTACTTC. The chain combines TRBV5-1 with TRBJ2-7; 9 bases match TRBD1. V lost 4 bases, J lost 0 bases, and 11 bases stayed unmatched. Germline CDR1 and CDR2: SGHRS and YFSETQ. This CDR3 region has 17 residues.

This clonotype has a count of ten or more. DNA for the CDR3: TGTGCCAGCAGTTACGGGGAGACCCAGTACTTC. Encoded protein: CASSYGETQYF. The rearrangement links TRBV27 to TRBJ2-5; D is uncertain. CDR1 and CDR2 (germline): MNHEY, SMNVEV (reference sequence). This CDR3 comprises 11 residues. The V end was cut by 4 bases, the J end by 5 bases, with 5 bases between.

This clonotype was seen ten or more times. V is TRBV9 and J is TRBJ1-3; D not certain. Germline CDR1 is SGDLS and CDR2 is YYNGEE. This CDR3 contains 14 residues. The V end was cut by 0 bases, the J end by 10 bases, with 14 bases between. The CDR3 DNA is TGTGCCAGCAGCGTAGGTACTGGGGAAGCGACCATATATTTT. This sequence encodes CASSVGTGEATIYF.

The chain employs TRBV5-1 and TRBJ2-1; D gene ambiguous. CDR1 and CDR2 (germline): SGHRS, YFSETQ. Trimming left V 4 bases short and J 4 bases short, with 9 bases between. The CDR3 length is 13 residues. CDR3 coding DNA: TGCGCCAGCAGCATTGACCTGTACAATGAGCAGTTCTTC. Its protein is CASSIDLYNEQFF.

The genes are TRBV2 and TRBJ2-2, with a possible D match to TRBD2 (6 bases). The CDR3 is made up of 14 amino acids. The V end was cut by 4 bases, the J end by 4 bases, with 10 bases between. Looked up from germline, CDR1 is SNHLY and CDR2 is FYNNEI. The CDR3 loop reads CASSAGEPTGELFF. CDR3 nucleotides: TGTGCCAGCAGTGCGGGGGAGCCCACCGGGGAGCTGTTTTTT.

This clonotype was recorded at least ten times. The chain couples TRBV12-3 or TRBV12-4 to TRBJ2-2, with D unclear. This CDR3 spans 15 amino acids. Trimming shortened V by 5 bases and J by 2 bases, and 12 bases separated the two germline ends. CDR3 nucleotides: TGTGCCAGCAGTCTCCGGGCGGAAAACACCGGGGAGCTGTTTTTT. Residues: CASSLRAENTGELFF.

This clonotype came up many times. The V gene is TRBV25-1, the J gene TRBJ2-4; possible D gene TRBD2, 6 bases. This CDR3 is built from 14 residues. Germline V CDR1 and CDR2: MGHDK, SYGVNS. The V gene lost 4 bases and the J gene lost 3 bases, with 10 bases spanning the gap. The CDR3 here is CASSARTNKNIQYF. The CDR3 DNA sequence: TGTGCCAGCAGTGCCCGGACTAACAAAAACATTCAGTACTTC.

This clonotype appeared once. V is TRBV29-1 and J is TRBJ2-7; TRBD2 might be the D (6 bases). In germline, CDR1 is SQVTM, CDR2 ANQGSEA. Trimming took 0 bases from V and 5 from J, leaving 11 bases between them. This CDR3 is built from 13 residues. CDR3: CSVEDRTSHEQYF. The CDR3 DNA reads as TGCAGCGTTGAAGACAGAACTAGCCACGAGCAGTACTTC.

This clonotype was recorded at least ten times. V is TRBV10-3 and J is TRBJ2-2, with a tentative D call TRBD2 (5 bases). The length of the CDR3 is 14 residues. V lost 8 bases to trimming and J lost 3 bases, with 13 bases between them. Germline CDR1 is ENHRY and CDR2 is SYGVKD. The CDR3: CAIQPGADTGELFF. CDR3 sequence (DNA): TGTGCCATCCAACCTGGAGCGGACACCGGGGAGCTGTTTTTT.

This clonotype was picked up many times. The gene calls are TRBV5-8 and TRBJ2-6; no clear D. Germline V CDR1 and CDR2: SGHTS, YDEGEE. CDR3 length: 15 residues. Deletions cut 4 bases from V and 0 bases from J, with 8 bases between. CDR3 in amino acids: CASSPLYSGANVLTF. CDR3 sequence (DNA): TGTGCCAGCAGCCCCCTATACTCTGGGGCCAACGTCCTGACTTTC.

This clonotype was seen ten or more times. V usage is TRBV10-2 and J usage is TRBJ2-7, with D possibly called TRBD1 or TRBD2 (5 bases each). V was trimmed by 6 bases and J by 2 bases, leaving 17 bases between them. The CDR3 covers 15 residues. CDR1 WSHSY and CDR2 SAAADI come from the germline V gene. The DNA of the CDR3 is TGCGCCAGCAGCCCATCCGGGACGTACGCCTACGAGCAGTACTTC. Its translation: CASSPSGTYAYEQYF.